The 14 T cell receptor beta chains presented below share a single source sample, sequenced in a study of breast tumors, draining lymph nodes, adjacent tissues. MiXCR, applied by TCRdb to the multiplex PCR reads, yields one record per CDR3 protein. The repertoire has 120,000 to 150,000 distinct CDR3 sequences, over 25% of them found once; the top ten carry roughly 2.3%. Axillary draining lymph nodes of breast cancer patients supplied the node samples. The sample was axillary lymph node tissue. These receptors all stem from a female donor with breast cancer. Some clones in this sample may be carry-over from other donors' samples.

The table lists this clonotype with a count of one. This chain joins TRBV20-1 and TRBJ2-7; D is unresolved. V was cut by 0 bases and J by 5 bases, with 2 bases left in between. This CDR3 is 10 amino acids long. Germline CDR1 and CDR2: DFQATT and SNEGSKA (reference sequence). The CDR3 protein is CSARDDEQYF. CDR3 nucleotide sequence: TGCAGTGCTAGAGATGACGAGCAGTACTTC.

This clonotype was observed many times. The chain links TRBV5-1 to TRBJ1-2, with D perhaps TRBD1 (5 bases). CDR3 length: 12 residues. V gave up 0 bases and J gave up 8 bases, with 8 bases separating them. Germline CDR1 reads SGHRS; CDR2 reads YFSETQ. The DNA for the CDR3 is TGCGCCAGCAGCTTGGTAGGGGACGGCTACACCTTC. Its protein product is CASSLVGDGYTF.

Ten or more counts support this clonotype. V gene TRBV2 combines with J gene TRBJ1-2; perhaps TRBD1 as D (5 bases). CDR3 length: 14 residues. The V end lost 6 bases, the J end lost 3 bases, and 14 bases lay between the germline ends. The V gene's germline CDR1 is SNHLY and CDR2 FYNNEI. In nucleotides, the CDR3 is TGTGCCAGCAGGGCCCGAGGGACCTACTATGGCTACACCTTC. Translation gives CASRARGTYYGYTF.

The J gene is TRBJ2-2, the V gene TRBV7-3; the D gene is possibly TRBD2 (7 bases). The CDR3 consists of 15 residues. The germline V gene encodes CDR1 SGHTA and CDR2 FQGTGA. Trimming left V 5 bases short and J 0 bases short, with 10 bases between. The CDR3 loop is CASSKGGANTGELFF. In nucleotides, the CDR3 is TGTGCCAGCAGCAAAGGGGGGGCGAACACCGGGGAGCTGTTTTTT.

This clonotype was seen once. One end of the junction does not line up with germline, which may come from a read error. The chain combines TRBV20-1 with TRBJ2-1, with TRBD1 identical over 9 bases. This CDR3 has 14 residues. Germline V lookup: CDR1 DFQATT, CDR2 SNEGSKA (reference sequence). The CDR3 DNA reads as TGCAATGCTAGATTGGACAGGGGCAGGGATGAGCGGTTCTTC. The encoded protein is CNARLDRGRDERFF.

In this sample, this clonotype turned up many times. V gene TRBV5-1 combines with J gene TRBJ2-3; no definite D call. The CDR3 length is 14 residues. Trimming took off 0 bases at V and 2 bases at J, with 7 bases between the two ends. Germline lookup yields CDR1 SGHRS and CDR2 YFSETQ. CDR3 DNA: TGCGCCAGCAGCTTGGCGCAGTTCACAGATACGCAGTATTTT. It yields the protein CASSLAQFTDTQYF.

Regarding this clonotype: With a much larger clone just one base away, this may be a read error. The chain recombines TRBV3-1 with TRBJ1-3; D unclear. The length of the CDR3 is 18 residues. The V gene's germline CDR1 is LGHDT and CDR2 YNNKEL (reference sequence). CDR3 sequence: CASSQDSIWALGGSTIYF. The DNA for the CDR3 is TGTGCCAGCAGCCAAGACTCCATCTGGGCCCTGGGCGGAAGCACCATATATTTT.

Of note for this clonotype: Mismatch with germline at one junction end may stem from a read error. The chain has TRBV2 and TRBJ1-1, with 7 nucleotides matching TRBD1. Germline V CDR1 and CDR2: SNHLY, FYNNEI. The CDR3 contains 16 residues. The CDR3 spells CASREANRQGNTEAFF. The CDR3 DNA sequence: TGTGCCAGCAGAGAAGCCAACAGACAGGGTAACACTGAAGCTTTCTTT. Together with reference TRBV2 and TRBJ1-1, the CDR3 gives the full variable domain: EPEVTQTPSHQVTQMGQEVILRCVPISNHLYFYWYRQILGQKVEFLVSFYNNEISEKSEIFDDQFSVERPDGSNFTLKIRSTKLEDSAMYFCASREANRQGNTEAFFGQGTRLTVV.

The J gene is TRBJ2-5, the V gene TRBV10-3, with 9 bases aligning to TRBD1. CDR3 length: 13 residues. Germline values: CDR1 ENHRY, CDR2 SYGVKD. CDR3 protein: CTVRTGENQPQYF. DNA for the CDR3: TGTACCGTCCGGACAGGGGAAAATCAGCCCCAGTACTTC.

This chain joins TRBV3-1 and TRBJ2-3, with D perhaps TRBD2 (6 bases). The CDR3 extends over 16 amino acids. The germline CDR1 and CDR2 sequences are LGHDT and YNNKEL (reference sequence). Trimming took 3 bases from V and 4 from J, leaving 17 bases between them. CDR3 nucleotides: TGTGCCAGCAGCCAGGCTGGGAGTTCTAGCGCAGATACGCAGTATTTT. Protein sequence: CASSQAGSSSADTQYF.

J is TRBJ2-7 and V is TRBV11-1; D is possibly TRBD2 (7 bases). This CDR3 is 15 amino acids long. Germline CDR1 SGHAT, CDR2 FQDESV (reference sequence). Trimming cost V 5 bases and J 2 bases, with 16 bases left between them. CDR3 residues: CASSETAGATYEQYV. The CDR3 DNA sequence: TGTGCCAGCAGCGAAACGGCGGGGGCCACCTACGAGCAGTACGTC.

In its sample, this clonotype was seen many times. The gene calls are TRBV29-1 and TRBJ1-3; no firm D call. The V gene's germline CDR1 is SQVTM and CDR2 ANQGSEA. The V gene lost 4 bases and the J gene lost 0 bases, with 10 bases spanning the gap. This CDR3 is built from 14 residues. Here the CDR3 reads CSVGLPTSGNTIYF. Here the CDR3 DNA reads TGCAGCGTTGGACTCCCAACCTCTGGAAACACCATATATTTT.

Notes on this clonotype: This sequence may be a read error, since a much larger clone differs from it by one base. Here the CDR3 omits its conserved ending phenylalanine or tryptophan, so a read error is the likely source. V gene TRBV24-1 combines with J gene TRBJ2-4, with D perhaps TRBD1 (6 bases). CDR1 is KGHDR, CDR2 SFDVKD, per germline. V lost 3 bases and J lost 0, with 17 bases in between. The CDR3 consists of 18 residues. The CDR3, as DNA: TGTGCCACCAGTGATGTACAAGGACAGATTGTAGCCAAAAACATTCAGTACCTC. Protein: CATSDVQGQIVAKNIQYL.

The chain combines TRBV7-9 with TRBJ1-6; D gene unclear. The CDR3 has 15 residues. V lost 7 bases and J 8 bases, leaving 18 bases between the germline ends. The germline V gene has CDR1 SEHNR and CDR2 FQNEAQ (reference sequence). The CDR3 DNA follows: TGTGCCAGCACCCCTACCGTGGGCAAGGATTCACCCCTCCACTTT. It yields the protein CASTPTVGKDSPLHF.